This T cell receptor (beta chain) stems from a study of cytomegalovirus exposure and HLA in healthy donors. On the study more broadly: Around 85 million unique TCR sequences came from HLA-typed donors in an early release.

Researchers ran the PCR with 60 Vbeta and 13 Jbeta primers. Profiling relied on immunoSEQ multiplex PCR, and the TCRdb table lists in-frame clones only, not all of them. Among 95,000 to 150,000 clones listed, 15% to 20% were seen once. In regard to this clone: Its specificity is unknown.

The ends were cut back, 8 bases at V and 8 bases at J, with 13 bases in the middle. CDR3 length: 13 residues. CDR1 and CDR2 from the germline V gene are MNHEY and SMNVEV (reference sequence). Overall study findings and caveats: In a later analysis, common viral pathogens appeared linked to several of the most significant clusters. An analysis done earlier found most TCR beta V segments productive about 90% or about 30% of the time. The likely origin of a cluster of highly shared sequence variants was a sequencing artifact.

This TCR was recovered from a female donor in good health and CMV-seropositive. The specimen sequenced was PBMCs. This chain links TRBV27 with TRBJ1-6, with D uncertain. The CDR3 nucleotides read TGTGCCAGCGGTCGCGTATCTTATTCACCCCTCCACTTT. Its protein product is CASGRVSYSPLHF.